Listed here are 29 T cell receptor beta chains from one sample, sequenced in a study of identical twins. One entry per CDR3 protein results from TCRdb running MiXCR on the 5' RACE reads. The sample shows roughly 750,000 distinct CDR3 sequences, 21% of them seen only once. The same data also contributed to another study, on T cells expressing NK-cell markers.

Sequenced: PBMCs. The receptors here all came from a woman younger than 30 in good health.

The chain links TRBV11-1 to TRBJ2-1; TRBD2 matches at 10 bases. CDR1 and CDR2 (germline): SGHAT, FQDESV (reference sequence). CDR3 length: 15 amino acids. The V segment lost 5 bases and the J segment 6 bases; nucleotides outside the gene matches: 7. CDR3 sequence reads: CASSPLAGDLNEQFF. The DNA for the CDR3 is TGTGCCAGCAGCCCGCTAGCGGGGGATCTCAATGAGCAGTTCTTC.

V is TRBV7-2 and J is TRBJ2-1, with D tentatively TRBD2 (7 bases). Germline V gene lookup returns CDR1 SGHTA and CDR2 FQGNSA. With 5 bases removed from V and 0 bases from J, the gap between germline ends came to 14 bases. There are 16 residues in the CDR3. The CDR3 DNA is TGTGCCAGCAGCCGTAGGGGGGGATACTCCTACAATGAGCAGTTCTTC. Amino acids: CASSRRGGYSYNEQFF.

The chain recombines TRBV7-9 with TRBJ2-1; 8 bases agree with TRBD1. Germline lookup yields CDR1 SEHNR and CDR2 FQNEAQ (reference sequence). The ends lost 3 bases at V and 7 bases at J; junction bases unmatched: 11. CDR3 size: 16 residues. The CDR3 region has the DNA TGTGCCAGCAGCTTTCCCCCAGGGGGCGCGGGTAATGAGCAGTTCTTC. Residues: CASSFPPGGAGNEQFF. Combining the CDR3 with reference TRBV7-9 and TRBJ2-1 gives the whole variable domain DTGVSQNPRHKITKRGQNVTFRCDPISEHNRLYWYRQTLGQGPEFLTYFQNEAQLEKSRLLSDRFSAERPKGSFSTLEIQRTEQGDSAMYLCASSFPPGGAGNEQFFGPGTRLTVL.

The chain uses TRBV4-3 and TRBJ2-7, with 11 bases fitting TRBD2. Germline lookup yields CDR1 LGHNA and CDR2 YSLEER. V was clipped by 0 bases and J by 7 bases; unmatched bases: 14. CDR3 length equals 18 residues. CDR3 nucleotides: TGCGCCAGCAGCCAAGATGGTCAGGGGACTAGCGGTTACCAGGAGCAGTACTTC. Translation: CASSQDGQGTSGYQEQYF.

This chain uses TRBV5-1 with TRBJ2-1; TRBD2 aligns across 7 bases. The CDR3 has 15 amino acids. Germline CDR1 SGHRS, CDR2 YFSETQ. Trimming took 3 bases from V and 8 from J; bases not matched to a gene: 11. The CDR3 region has the DNA TGCGCCAGCAGCTGGGTGGGCGGGAGTGGAGATGAGCAGTTCTTC. This encodes CASSWVGGSGDEQFF.

This clonotype showed up just a few times. V is TRBV15 and J is TRBJ2-7; D is uncertain. V dropped 4 bases and J dropped 4 bases, with 17 bases sitting between them. CDR1 and CDR2 from the germline V gene are LNHNV and YYDKDF (reference sequence). CDR3 length: 15 amino acids. The DNA of the CDR3 is TGTGCCACCAGCAAGCCGCCAGTTTTTCGATACGAGCAGTACTTC. Translation gives CATSKPPVFRYEQYF.

This clonotype has ten or more counts. This chain joins TRBV29-1 and TRBJ2-7; maybe TRBD2 (6 bases). This CDR3 spans 14 amino acids. Germline V gives CDR1 SQVTM, CDR2 ANQGSEA. Trimming removed 6 bases at V and 5 bases at J, with 20 bases between. CDR3 nucleotides: TGCAGCGTCAGTAAGGAGGTGGGAGGCAACGAGCAGTACTTC. This sequence encodes CSVSKEVGGNEQYF.

Only a few counts were recorded for this clonotype. CDR3 in DNA: TGTGCCAGCAGTGGCCGACCTGGGGCCAACGTCCTGACTTTC. It yields the protein CASSGRPGANVLTF. The gene calls are TRBV2 and TRBJ2-6; no reliable D call. Trimming removed 4 bases at V and 2 bases at J, with 6 bases between. CDR1 and CDR2 from the germline V gene are SNHLY and FYNNEI. The CDR3 has 14 residues.

This clonotype was seen only a few times. V gene TRBV6-1 combines with J gene TRBJ1-5; D is possibly TRBD1 (5 bases). Germline assignment: CDR1 MNHNS and CDR2 SASEGT. V lost 6 bases to trimming and J lost 7 bases, with 16 bases between them. CDR3 length: 14 residues. CDR3: CASRTGGEEQPQHF. In DNA, the CDR3 is TGTGCCAGCAGAACGGGGGGTGAGGAGCAGCCCCAGCATTTT.

The genes are TRBV20-1 and TRBJ1-6; D unclear. The CDR3 has 14 residues. Deletions cut 3 bases from V and 6 bases from J, with 12 bases between. Looked up from germline, CDR1 is DFQATT and CDR2 is SNEGSKA (reference sequence). The CDR3 nucleotides are TGCAGTGCTAGGGGCAGGCTAGCTAATTCACCCCTCCACTTT. This codes for CSARGRLANSPLHF.

The chain combines TRBV7-2 with TRBJ2-7; 8 nucleotides match TRBD2. Germline V CDR1 and CDR2: SGHTA, FQGNSA. Trimming removed 5 bases from V and 7 bases from J; junction bases left unmatched: 13. The CDR3 is made up of 15 amino acids. The CDR3 region is CASSPQAGASWEQYF. The CDR3 DNA follows: TGTGCCAGCAGCCCCCAAGCGGGAGCGTCCTGGGAGCAGTACTTC.

This clonotype was detected a few times. The V call is TRBV4-2, the J call TRBJ2-7, with 8 bases that match TRBD2. V was clipped by 6 bases and J by 4 bases; unmatched bases: 8. The CDR3 length is 14 residues. Per germline, CDR1 LGHNA and CDR2 YNFKEQ. The CDR3 protein is CASSPSGGGYEQYF. The CDR3 DNA reads TGTGCCAGCAGTCCGAGCGGGGGAGGGTACGAGCAGTACTTC.

This clonotype was observed a handful of times. V and J are TRBV15 and TRBJ2-2; D not certain. CDR1 is LNHNV and CDR2 is YYDKDF in the germline V gene (reference sequence). CDR3 length equals 14 residues. The germline V and J ends were trimmed by 3 bases and 7 bases, with 12 bases remaining between them. CDR3 coding DNA: TGTGCCACCAGCAGCGACATCGACGGCGGGGAGCTGTTTTTT. Protein product: CATSSDIDGGELFF.

This clonotype was counted a few times. This chain uses TRBV20-1 with TRBJ2-7; D is unclear. This CDR3 contains 11 residues. Germline V gene sequence: CDR1 DFQATT, CDR2 SNEGSKA (reference sequence). V lost 5 bases and J 7 bases, leaving 12 bases between the germline ends. CDR3 bases: TGCAGTGCTGGACCGCTGGGTGAGCAGTACTTC. Residues: CSAGPLGEQYF.

This clonotype was picked up a small number of times. This chain uses TRBV29-1 with TRBJ1-3; D is undetermined. Looked up from germline, CDR1 is SQVTM and CDR2 is ANQGSEA. Trimming took 4 bases from V and 0 from J, leaving 7 bases between them. This CDR3 has 13 residues. In DNA form, the CDR3 reads TGCAGCGTTGTCCCTATCTCTGGAAACACCATATATTTT. Amino acid sequence: CSVVPISGNTIYF.

This clonotype has more than one count but fewer than ten. The chain links TRBV20-1 to TRBJ1-1, with no clear D. CDR1 is DFQATT, CDR2 SNEGSKA, per germline (reference sequence). Trimming shortened V by 5 bases and J by 6 bases, and 13 bases separated the two germline ends. The CDR3 covers 12 residues. CDR3 amino acids: CSADGPVAEAFF. The CDR3 bases are TGCAGTGCTGACGGACCCGTCGCTGAAGCTTTCTTT.

This sequence joins TRBV28 and TRBJ2-2, with 7 nucleotides matching TRBD1. The CDR3 has 15 residues. With V trimmed by 8 bases and J by 4 bases, 10 bases remained unmatched. The germline gives CDR1 MDHEN, CDR2 SYDVKM. CDR3 nucleotide sequence: TGTGCCAGCCTCCCCGGACAGGTTGGCACCGGGGAGCTGTTTTTT. It encodes CASLPGQVGTGELFF. Combining the CDR3 with reference TRBV28 and TRBJ2-2 gives the whole variable domain DVKVTQSSRYLVKRTGEKVFLECVQDMDHENMFWYRQDPGLGLRLIYFSYDVKMKEKGDIPEGYSVSREKKERFSLILESASTNQTSMYLCASLPGQVGTGELFFGEGSRLTVL.

There are many counts of this clonotype. The genes are TRBV11-2 and TRBJ2-3, with a weak D call TRBD1 (5 bases). The CDR3 runs 14 residues. V was clipped by 4 bases and J by 5 bases, with 13 bases between them. The germline gives CDR1 SGHAT, CDR2 FQNNGV. CDR3 in amino acids: CASSSRARGDTQYF. The DNA of the CDR3 is TGTGCCAGCAGCTCAAGGGCAAGGGGAGATACGCAGTATTTT. Full variable domain (outside the CDR3, taken from reference TRBV11-2 and TRBJ2-3): EAGVAQSPRYKIIEKRQSVAFWCNPISGHATLYWYQQILGQGPKLLIQFQNNGVVDDSQLPKDRFSAERLKGVDSTLKIQPAKLEDSAVYLCASSSRARGDTQYFGPGTRLTVL.

The rearrangement links TRBV7-8 to TRBJ2-7; D may be TRBD1 (5 bases). This CDR3 contains 14 residues. Trimming left V 5 bases short and J 2 bases short, with 13 bases between. CDR1 is SGHVS, CDR2 FQNEAQ, per germline. The CDR3 coding sequence is TGTGCCAGCAGCGTGGCAGGGTCGACCTACGAGCAGTACTTC. It yields the protein CASSVAGSTYEQYF.

This clonotype occurred many times. J is TRBJ2-3 and V is TRBV6-5; weak D call: TRBD1 (6 bases). Germline CDR1 reads MNHEY; CDR2 reads SVGAGI. The CDR3 runs 17 residues. V lost 2 bases and J lost 2, with 17 bases in between. The CDR3 is CASSYKGGRRTTDTQYF. Written as DNA, the CDR3 is TGTGCCAGCAGTTACAAAGGGGGACGGAGAACCACAGATACGCAGTATTTT.

The table lists this clonotype with many counts. The chain uses TRBV20-1 and TRBJ1-4; weak D call: TRBD1 (5 bases). V was shortened by 2 bases and J by 5 bases, with 15 bases between the two germline ends. Germline lookup yields CDR1 DFQATT and CDR2 SNEGSKA (reference sequence). This CDR3 comprises 15 residues. This chain's CDR3 is CSARLAGTLNEKLFF. The CDR3 bases are TGCAGTGCTAGACTGGCAGGGACTTTGAATGAAAAACTGTTTTTT.

The chain has TRBV10-1 and TRBJ2-1; the match to TRBD2 covers 9 bases. The trim removed 4 bases at V and 8 bases at J, leaving 9 bases unmatched. Germline V gene sequence: CDR1 WNHNN, CDR2 SYGVQD (reference sequence). The CDR3 runs to 15 residues. The CDR3 sequence: CASSGAGLARDEQFF. CDR3 in DNA: TGCGCCAGCAGTGGAGCGGGACTAGCACGCGATGAGCAGTTCTTC.

J is TRBJ2-3 and V is TRBV20-1; weak D call: TRBD2 (5 bases). Germline values: CDR1 DFQATT, CDR2 SNEGSKA (reference sequence). This CDR3 spans 15 amino acids. The V end was cut by 5 bases, the J end by 0 bases, with 15 bases between. The CDR3 sequence is CSARVSGISTDTQYF. The CDR3 DNA is TGCAGTGCTCGGGTATCCGGGATTAGCACAGATACGCAGTATTTT.

A few counts support this clonotype. The genes are TRBV5-1 and TRBJ2-2, with unresolved D. Trimming removed 2 bases from V and 0 bases from J, with 8 bases in between. The CDR3 has 15 amino acids. Per germline, CDR1 SGHRS and CDR2 YFSETQ. Here the CDR3 reads CASSFAPSNTGELFF. The CDR3 coding sequence is TGCGCCAGCAGCTTCGCGCCCTCGAACACCGGGGAGCTGTTTTTT. The entire variable domain, with the rest obtained from reference TRBV5-1 and TRBJ2-2, is as follows: KAGVTQTPRYLIKTRGQQVTLSCSPISGHRSVSWYQQTPGQGLQFLFEYFSETQRNKGNFPGRFSGRQFSNSRSEMNVSTLELGDSALYLCASSFAPSNTGELFFGEGSRLTVL.

The chain couples TRBV20-1 to TRBJ2-7; D might be TRBD1 or TRBD2, each matching 7 bases. The germline V and J ends were trimmed by 1 base and 5 bases, with 12 bases remaining between them. Germline V gene sequence: CDR1 DFQATT, CDR2 SNEGSKA (reference sequence). The CDR3 runs to 13 residues. The CDR3 DNA reads TGCAGTGCTAGAGTCAGGGGGAGGGACGAGCAGTACTTC. It specifies CSARVRGRDEQYF.

The chain joins TRBV5-1 to TRBJ2-7; a possible D gene is TRBD1 (7 bases). This CDR3 spans 15 amino acids. Germline V gene sequence: CDR1 SGHRS, CDR2 YFSETQ. Between the trimmed V and J ends, which lost 0 bases and 2 bases, there was a span of 12 bases. CDR3: CASSLARGQTYEQYF. CDR3 in DNA: TGCGCCAGCAGCTTGGCGCGGGGACAGACCTACGAGCAGTACTTC.

The chain employs TRBV20-1 and TRBJ1-6; D remains unclear. The CDR3 covers 13 residues. Per germline, CDR1 DFQATT and CDR2 SNEGSKA (reference sequence). The V end was cut by 3 bases, the J end by 2 bases, with 5 bases between. CDR3 nucleotide sequence: TGCAGTGCTAGGAGGGCCTATAATTCACCCCTCCACTTT. It yields the protein CSARRAYNSPLHF.

This clonotype showed up just a few times. The chain couples TRBV20-1 to TRBJ1-5, with D possibly TRBD1 on 5 matching bases. The germline V gene has CDR1 DFQATT and CDR2 SNEGSKA (reference sequence). This CDR3 has 18 amino acids. Trimming cost V 0 bases and J 0 bases, with 18 bases left between them. The CDR3 DNA is TGCAGTGCTAGAGATGCTGGGGCTGGAAGATATAGCAATCAGCCCCAGCATTTT. Amino acid sequence: CSARDAGAGRYSNQPQHF.

The V gene is TRBV12-3 or TRBV12-4, the J gene TRBJ1-1; D is ambiguous. This CDR3 is built from 14 residues. The germline V and J ends were trimmed by 6 bases and 0 bases, with 11 bases remaining between them. Here the CDR3 reads CASRLRTLNTEAFF. CDR3 bases: TGTGCCAGCAGACTCCGGACTCTGAACACTGAAGCTTTCTTT.